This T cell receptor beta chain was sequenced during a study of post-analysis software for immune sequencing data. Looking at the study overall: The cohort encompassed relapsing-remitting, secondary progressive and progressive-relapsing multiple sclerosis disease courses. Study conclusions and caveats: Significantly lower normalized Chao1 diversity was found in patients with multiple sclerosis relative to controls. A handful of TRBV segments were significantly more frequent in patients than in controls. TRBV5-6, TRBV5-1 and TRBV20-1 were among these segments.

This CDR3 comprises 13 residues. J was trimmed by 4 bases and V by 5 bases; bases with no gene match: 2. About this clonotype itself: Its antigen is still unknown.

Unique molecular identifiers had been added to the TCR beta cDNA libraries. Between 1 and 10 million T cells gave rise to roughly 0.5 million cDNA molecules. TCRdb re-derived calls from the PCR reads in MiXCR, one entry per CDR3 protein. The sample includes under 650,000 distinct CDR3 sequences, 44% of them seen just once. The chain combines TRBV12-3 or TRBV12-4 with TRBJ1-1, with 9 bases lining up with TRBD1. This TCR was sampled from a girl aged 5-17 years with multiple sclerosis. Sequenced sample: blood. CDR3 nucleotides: TGTGCCAGCAGTGTGACAGGGGGCACTGAAGCTTTCTTT. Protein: CASSVTGGTEAFF.